This T cell receptor (beta chain) was found in a study of cytomegalovirus exposure and HLA in healthy donors. Study outcomes and limitations: Confirmation was obtained in vitro that a few CMV-associated chains are specific for CMV antigens.

The PCR used 60 Vbeta and 13 Jbeta primers. Here immunoSEQ multiplex PCR was the method, and the copy in TCRdb shows in-frame clones only, minus some. The table shows approximately 190,000 clones, with more than 75% occurring only once. About this clone itself: Its antigen is unknown.

This TCR derives from a woman in her forties or fifties in good health and CMV-seropositive. Input material: PBMCs.

The chain's CDR3 is CASRAEETQYF. The CDR3 DNA reads TGTGCCAGCAGGGCGGAAGAGACCCAGTACTTC. The rearrangement uses TRBV2 and TRBJ2-5, with unresolved D. The germline V gene has CDR1 SNHLY and CDR2 FYNNEI. This CDR3 contains 11 residues. The V and J ends lost 6 bases and 3 bases respectively, with 5 bases between them.